These T cell receptor beta chains were read from a single sample in a study of T-cell memory formation after mild COVID-19. MiXCR, run by TCRdb on the 5' RACE reads, gives a single entry per CDR3 protein. The repertoire includes under 450,000 distinct CDR3 sequences, about 25% of them detected once, and over 10% sits in the top ten. Sequencing was performed on PBMCs or a T cell subset sorted from them (not recorded which). These receptors were collected from an adult woman who had mild COVID-19 (a few samples of this study predate the infection). Cell type and time point are not known. CDR3s leave out the opening cysteine and the closing phenylalanine or tryptophan.

cdr3_aa j_call v_call
ASSPGLAGRKGEQF TRBJ2-1 TRBV12-3/TRBV12-4
ASSQTGQGDGYT TRBJ1-2 TRBV14
ASSSLTGGPTYEQY TRBJ2-7 TRBV5-1
ASSLAGRTNYGYT TRBJ1-2 TRBV7-8
ASSRDRGDGELF TRBJ2-2 TRBV5-1
ASSLTENYGYT TRBJ1-2 TRBV5-1
ATSELQGTYNEQF TRBJ2-1 TRBV24-1
ASSLDLAGGTDTQY TRBJ2-3 TRBV7-2
ASSLNPWDRRRGGGYT TRBJ1-2 TRBV27
SQATGRGETQY TRBJ2-5 TRBV29-1
ASSPGDSEQY TRBJ2-7 TRBV12-3/TRBV12-4
SALNVGQGVYGYT TRBJ1-2 TRBV20-1
ASSGGGGGLPDTQY TRBJ2-3 TRBV5-1
ASSPGLVRGKSNQPQH TRBJ1-5 TRBV7-8
ASSYAGGPYNEQF TRBJ2-1 TRBV5-1
ATSERSSGRGVYNEQF TRBJ2-1 TRBV24-1